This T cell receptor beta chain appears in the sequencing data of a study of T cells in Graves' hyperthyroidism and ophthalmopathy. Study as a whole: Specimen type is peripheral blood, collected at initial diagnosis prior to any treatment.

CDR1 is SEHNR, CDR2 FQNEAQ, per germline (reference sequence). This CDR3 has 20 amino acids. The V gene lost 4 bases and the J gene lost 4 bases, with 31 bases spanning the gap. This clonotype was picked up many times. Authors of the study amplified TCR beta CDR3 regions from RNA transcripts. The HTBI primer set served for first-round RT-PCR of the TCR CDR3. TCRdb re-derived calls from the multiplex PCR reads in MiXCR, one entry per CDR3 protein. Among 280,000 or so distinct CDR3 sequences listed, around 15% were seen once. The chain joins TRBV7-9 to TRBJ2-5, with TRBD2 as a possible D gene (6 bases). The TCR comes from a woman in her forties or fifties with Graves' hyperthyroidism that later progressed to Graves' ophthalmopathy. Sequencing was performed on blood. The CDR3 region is CASSSPLGYGAGGEGETQYF. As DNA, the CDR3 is TGTGCCAGCAGCTCCCCCCTGGGTTATGGTGCCGGGGGAGAAGGAGAGACCCAGTACTTC.